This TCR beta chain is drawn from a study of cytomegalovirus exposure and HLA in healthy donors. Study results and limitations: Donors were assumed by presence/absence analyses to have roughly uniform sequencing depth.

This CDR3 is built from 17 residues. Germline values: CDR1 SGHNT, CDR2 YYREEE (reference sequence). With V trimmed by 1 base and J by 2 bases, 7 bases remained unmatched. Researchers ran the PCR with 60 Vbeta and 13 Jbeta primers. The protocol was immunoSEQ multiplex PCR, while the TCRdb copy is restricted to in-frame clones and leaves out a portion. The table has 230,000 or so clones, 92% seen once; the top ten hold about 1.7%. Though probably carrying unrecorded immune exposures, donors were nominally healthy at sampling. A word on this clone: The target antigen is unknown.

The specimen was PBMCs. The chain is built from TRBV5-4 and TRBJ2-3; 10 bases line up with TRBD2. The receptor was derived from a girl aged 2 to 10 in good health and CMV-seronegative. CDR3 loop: CASSLLLAGTFTDTQYF. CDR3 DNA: TGTGCCAGCAGCTTGTTACTAGCGGGAACATTCACAGATACGCAGTATTTT. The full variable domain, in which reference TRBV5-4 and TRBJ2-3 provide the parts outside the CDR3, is ETGVTQSPTHLIKTRGQQVTLRCSSQSGHNTVSWYQQALGQGPQFIFQYYREEENGRGNFPPRFSGLQFPNYSSELNVNALELDDSALYLCASSLLLAGTFTDTQYFGPGTRLTVL.